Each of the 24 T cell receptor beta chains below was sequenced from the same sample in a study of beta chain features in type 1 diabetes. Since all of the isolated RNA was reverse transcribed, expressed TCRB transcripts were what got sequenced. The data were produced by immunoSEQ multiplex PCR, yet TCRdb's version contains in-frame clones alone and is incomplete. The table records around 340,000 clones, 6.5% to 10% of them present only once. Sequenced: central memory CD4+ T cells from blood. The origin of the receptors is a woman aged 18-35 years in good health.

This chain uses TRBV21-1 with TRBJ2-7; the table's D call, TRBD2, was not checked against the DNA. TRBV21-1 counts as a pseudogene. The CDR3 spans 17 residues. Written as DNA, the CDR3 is TGTGCCAGCAGCAAAGCGCTAACGGGGAGATCGCCCGACGAGCAGTACTTC. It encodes CASSKALTGRSPDEQYF.

CDR3 residues: CASTLGMNTEAFF. CDR3 in DNA: TGTGCCAGCACCTTGGGAATGAACACTGAAGCTTTCTTT. V usage is TRBV7-2 and J usage is TRBJ1-1; the D is unclear. Trimming removed 7 bases at V and 0 bases at J, with 9 bases between. Germline V gene sequence: CDR1 SGHTA, CDR2 FQGNSA. This CDR3 spans 13 amino acids.

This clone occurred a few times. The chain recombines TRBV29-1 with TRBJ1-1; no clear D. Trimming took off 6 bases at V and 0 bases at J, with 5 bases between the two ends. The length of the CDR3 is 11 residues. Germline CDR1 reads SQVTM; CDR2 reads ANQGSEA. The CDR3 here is CSVTLNTEAFF. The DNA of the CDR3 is TGCAGCGTAACACTGAACACTGAAGCTTTCTTT.

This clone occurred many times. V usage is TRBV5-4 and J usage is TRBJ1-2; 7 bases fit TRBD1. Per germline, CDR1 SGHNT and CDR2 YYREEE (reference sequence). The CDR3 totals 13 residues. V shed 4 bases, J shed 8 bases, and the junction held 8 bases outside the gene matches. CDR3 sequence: CASSLQGTGGYTF. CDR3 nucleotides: TGTGCCAGCAGCCTACAGGGGACCGGGGGCTACACCTTC.

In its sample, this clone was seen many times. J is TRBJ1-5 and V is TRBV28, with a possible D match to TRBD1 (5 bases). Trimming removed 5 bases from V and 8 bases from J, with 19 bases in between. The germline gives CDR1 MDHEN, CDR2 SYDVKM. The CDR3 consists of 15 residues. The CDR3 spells CASSPAPGRFKPQHF. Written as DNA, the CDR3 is TGTGCCAGCAGTCCGGCACCGGGACGGTTCAAGCCCCAGCATTTT.

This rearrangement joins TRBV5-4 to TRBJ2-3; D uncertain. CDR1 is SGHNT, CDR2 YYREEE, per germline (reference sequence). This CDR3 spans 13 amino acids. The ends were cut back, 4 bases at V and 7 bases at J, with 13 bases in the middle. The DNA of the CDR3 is TGTGCCAGCAGCCAAGACCCCGGTCATACGCAGTATTTT. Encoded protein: CASSQDPGHTQYF.

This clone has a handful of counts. CDR3 loop: CATSTGQGRTDTQYF. In DNA, the CDR3 is TGTGCCACCAGCACCGGACAGGGCCGCACAGATACGCAGTATTTT. The chain has TRBV15 and TRBJ2-3, with 8 bases fitting TRBD1. Trimming took 4 bases from V and 1 from J; bases not matched to a gene: 4. CDR1 and CDR2 from the germline V gene are LNHNV and YYDKDF (reference sequence). CDR3 length: 15 residues.

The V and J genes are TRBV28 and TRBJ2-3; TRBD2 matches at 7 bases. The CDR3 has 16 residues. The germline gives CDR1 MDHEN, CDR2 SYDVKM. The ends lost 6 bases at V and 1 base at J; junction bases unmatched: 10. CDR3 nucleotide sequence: TGTGCCAGCAGATCCACTCAGCGGGGCCGCACAGATACGCAGTATTTT. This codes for CASRSTQRGRTDTQYF.

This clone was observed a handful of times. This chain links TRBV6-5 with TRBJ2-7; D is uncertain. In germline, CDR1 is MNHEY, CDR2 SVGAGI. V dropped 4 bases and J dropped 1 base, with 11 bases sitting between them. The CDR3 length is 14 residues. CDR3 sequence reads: CASSFSSASYEQYF. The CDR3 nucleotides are TGTGCCAGCAGTTTCTCGAGCGCATCCTACGAGCAGTACTTC.

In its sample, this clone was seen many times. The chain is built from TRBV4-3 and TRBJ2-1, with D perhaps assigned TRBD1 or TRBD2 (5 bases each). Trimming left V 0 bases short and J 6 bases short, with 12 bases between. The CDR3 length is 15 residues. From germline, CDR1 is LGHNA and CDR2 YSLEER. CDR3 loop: CASSQEPRGGNEQFF. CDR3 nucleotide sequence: TGCGCCAGCAGCCAAGAGCCGCGTGGGGGCAATGAGCAGTTCTTC.

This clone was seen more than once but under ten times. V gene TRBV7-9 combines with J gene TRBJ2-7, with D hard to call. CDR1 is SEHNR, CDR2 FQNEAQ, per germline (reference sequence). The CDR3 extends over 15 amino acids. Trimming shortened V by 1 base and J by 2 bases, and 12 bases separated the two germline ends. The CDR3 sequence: CASSLGAHATYEQYF. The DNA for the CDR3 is TGTGCCAGCAGCTTAGGGGCTCACGCTACCTACGAGCAGTACTTC.

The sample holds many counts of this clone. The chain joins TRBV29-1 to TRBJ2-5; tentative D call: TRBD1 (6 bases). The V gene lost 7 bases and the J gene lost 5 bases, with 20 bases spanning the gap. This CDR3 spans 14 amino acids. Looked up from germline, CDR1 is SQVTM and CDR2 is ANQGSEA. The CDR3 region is CSAQLGAGMETQYF. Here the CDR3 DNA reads TGCAGCGCCCAACTGGGGGCAGGGATGGAGACCCAGTACTTC.

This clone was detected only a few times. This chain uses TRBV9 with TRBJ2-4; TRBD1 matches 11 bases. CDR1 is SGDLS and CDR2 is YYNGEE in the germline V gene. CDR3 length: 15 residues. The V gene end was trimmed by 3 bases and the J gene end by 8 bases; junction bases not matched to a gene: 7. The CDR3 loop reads CASSGTGTGGDIQYF. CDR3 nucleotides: TGTGCCAGCAGCGGCACCGGGACAGGGGGAGACATTCAGTACTTC.

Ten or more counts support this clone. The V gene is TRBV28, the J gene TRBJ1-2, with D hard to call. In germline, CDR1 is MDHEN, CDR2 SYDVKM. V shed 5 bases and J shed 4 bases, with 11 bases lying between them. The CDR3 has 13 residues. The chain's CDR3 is CASSVNVGYGYTF. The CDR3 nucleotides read TGTGCCAGCAGTGTAAACGTCGGCTATGGCTACACCTTC.

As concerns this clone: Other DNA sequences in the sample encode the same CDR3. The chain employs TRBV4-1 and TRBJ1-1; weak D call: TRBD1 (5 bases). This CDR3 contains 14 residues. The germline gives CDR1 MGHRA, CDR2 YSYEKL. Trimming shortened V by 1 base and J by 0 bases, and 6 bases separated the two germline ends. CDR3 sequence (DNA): TGCGCCAGCAGCCAAGTGACAGTGAACACTGAAGCTTTCTTT. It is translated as CASSQVTVNTEAFF.

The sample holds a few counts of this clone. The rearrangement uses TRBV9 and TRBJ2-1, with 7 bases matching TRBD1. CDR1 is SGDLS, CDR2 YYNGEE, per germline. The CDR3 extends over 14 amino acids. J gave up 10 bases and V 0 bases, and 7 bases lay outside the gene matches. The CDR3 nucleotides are TGTGCCAGCAGCGTAGCTGTGAACAGGGGCGAGCAGTTCTTC. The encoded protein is CASSVAVNRGEQFF.

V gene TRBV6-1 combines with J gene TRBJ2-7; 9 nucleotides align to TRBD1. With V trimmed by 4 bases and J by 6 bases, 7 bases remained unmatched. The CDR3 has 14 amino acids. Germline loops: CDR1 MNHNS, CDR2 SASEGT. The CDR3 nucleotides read TGTGCCAGCAGTGCCCGGGACAGGGCGAGCGAGCAGTACTTC. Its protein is CASSARDRASEQYF.

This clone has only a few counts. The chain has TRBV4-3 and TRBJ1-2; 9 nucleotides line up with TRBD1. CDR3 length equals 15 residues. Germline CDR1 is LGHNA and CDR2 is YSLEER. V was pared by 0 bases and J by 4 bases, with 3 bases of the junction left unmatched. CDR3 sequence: CASSQDPTGGYGYTF. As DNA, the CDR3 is TGCGCCAGCAGCCAAGATCCGACAGGGGGCTATGGCTACACCTTC.

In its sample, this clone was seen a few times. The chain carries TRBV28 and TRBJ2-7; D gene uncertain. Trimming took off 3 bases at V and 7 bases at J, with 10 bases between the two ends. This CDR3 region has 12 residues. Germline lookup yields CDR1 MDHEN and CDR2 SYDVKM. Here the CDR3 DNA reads TGTGCCAGCAGTTTCTTAGAGAGGGAGCAGTACTTC. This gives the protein CASSFLEREQYF.

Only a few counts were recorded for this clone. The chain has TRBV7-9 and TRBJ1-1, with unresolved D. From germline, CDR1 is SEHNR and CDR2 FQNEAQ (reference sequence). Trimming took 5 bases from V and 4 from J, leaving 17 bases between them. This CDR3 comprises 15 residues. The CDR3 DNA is TGTGCCAGCAGCACTCCATCAGGCTATCTCACTGAAGCTTTCTTT. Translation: CASSTPSGYLTEAFF.

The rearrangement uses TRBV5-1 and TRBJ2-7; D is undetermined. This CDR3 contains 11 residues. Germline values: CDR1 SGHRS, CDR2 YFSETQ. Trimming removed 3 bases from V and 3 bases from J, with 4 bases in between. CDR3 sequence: CASSYNYEQYF. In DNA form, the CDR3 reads TGCGCCAGCAGCTACAACTACGAGCAGTACTTC.

The CDR3 protein is CASSITSTNNEQFF. The CDR3 DNA is TGTGCCAGCAGCATTACTAGCACCAACAATGAGCAGTTCTTC. This chain connects TRBV5-6 to TRBJ2-1; weak D call: TRBD2 (6 bases). V was shortened by 4 bases and J by 5 bases, with 13 bases between the two germline ends. The CDR3 is 14 amino acids. The germline gives CDR1 SGHDT, CDR2 YYEEEE.

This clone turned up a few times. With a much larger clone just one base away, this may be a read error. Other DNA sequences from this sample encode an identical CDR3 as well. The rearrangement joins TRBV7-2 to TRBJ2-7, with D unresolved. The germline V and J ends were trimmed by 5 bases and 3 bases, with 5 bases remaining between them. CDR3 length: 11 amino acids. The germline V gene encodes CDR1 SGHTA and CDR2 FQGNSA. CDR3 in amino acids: CASSAHYEQYF. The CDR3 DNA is TGTGCCAGCAGCGCTCACTACGAGCAGTACTTC.

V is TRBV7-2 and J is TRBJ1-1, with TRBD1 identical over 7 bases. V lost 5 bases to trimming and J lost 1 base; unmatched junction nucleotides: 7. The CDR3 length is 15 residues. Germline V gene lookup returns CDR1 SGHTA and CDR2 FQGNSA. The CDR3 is CASSPRQGPNTEAFF. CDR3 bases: TGTGCCAGCAGCCCGAGACAGGGTCCGAACACTGAAGCTTTCTTT.